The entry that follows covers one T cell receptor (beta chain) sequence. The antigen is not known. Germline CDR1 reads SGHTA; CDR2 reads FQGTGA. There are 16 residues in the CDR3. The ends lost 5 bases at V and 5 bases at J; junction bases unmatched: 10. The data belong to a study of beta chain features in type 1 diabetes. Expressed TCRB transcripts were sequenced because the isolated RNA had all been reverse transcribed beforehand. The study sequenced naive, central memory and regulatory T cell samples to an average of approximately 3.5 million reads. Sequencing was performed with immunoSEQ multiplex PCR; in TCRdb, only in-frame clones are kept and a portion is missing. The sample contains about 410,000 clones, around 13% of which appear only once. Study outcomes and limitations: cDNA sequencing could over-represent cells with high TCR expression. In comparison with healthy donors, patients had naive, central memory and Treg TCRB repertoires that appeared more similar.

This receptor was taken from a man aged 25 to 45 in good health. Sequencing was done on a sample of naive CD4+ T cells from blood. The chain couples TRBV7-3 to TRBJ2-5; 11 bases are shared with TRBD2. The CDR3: CASSKVGGLAAETQYF. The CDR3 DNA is TGTGCCAGCAGCAAAGTAGGGGGACTAGCGGCGGAGACCCAGTACTTC.